These T cell receptor beta chains were read from a single sample in a study of human T cells and chemical hapten exposure. One entry per CDR3 protein, called by TCRdb with MiXCR from the RACE reads. Among tens of thousands of distinct CDR3 sequences listed, around 10% were seen once. Sequences were derived from whole blood, sampled in connection with sensitization to the hapten diphenylcyclopropenone (DPC). Receptor source: a woman between 50 and 59 years old with alopecia areata. Some clones in this sample may be carry-over from other donors' samples. The CDR3 runs from the conserved cysteine through the conserved F or W. The D gene is left open where the match is weak. Only some rows state a clone size, as once, few, many or a class for expanded clones.

v_call	d_call	j_call	clone_size	cdr3_nt	cdr3_aa
TRBV6-5	.	TRBJ2-2	.	TGTGCCAGCAGTTACTCGGCAGATACCGGGGAGCTGTTTTTT	CASSYSADTGELFF
TRBV18	TRBD1	TRBJ1-5	.	TGTGCCAGCTCAGACAGGGGCAATCAGCCCCAGCATTTT	CASSDRGNQPQHF
TRBV5-1	.	TRBJ1-3	many	TGCGCCAGCAGTGGTGGGTCACCTGGAAACACCATATATTTT	CASSGGSPGNTIYF
TRBV5-6	.	TRBJ2-7	many	TGTGCCAGCAGCTTGCAACCCCGGGGCTCCTACGAGCAGTACTTC	CASSLQPRGSYEQYF
TRBV7-9	.	TRBJ1-5	many	TGTGCCAGCAGCCCGGACAGCCATAGCAATCAGCCCCAGCATTTT	CASSPDSHSNQPQHF
TRBV12-3/TRBV12-4	.	TRBJ1-5	.	TGTGCCAGCAGCCGCCGGGGGCCCCAGCATTTT	CASSRRGPQHF
TRBV6-2/TRBV6-3	.	TRBJ2-5	few	TGTGCCAGCAGCACACTGCACCGGGACGAGACCCAGTACTTC	CASSTLHRDETQYF
TRBV5-1	.	TRBJ1-1	.	TGCGCCAGCAGCTTGGCAGGAGTCCAAGCTTTCTTT	CASSLAGVQAFF
TRBV27	.	TRBJ1-5	.	TGTGCCAGCAGTTTATTCCCCCCGCAGGATTTGGGGCAGCCCCAGCATTTT	CASSLFPPQDLGQPQHF
TRBV28	.	TRBJ2-6	few	TGTGCCAGCGGGTCCTCTACCGGGACGCCCAAGGGCCCTGGGGCCAACGTCCTGACTTTC	CASGSSTGTPKGPGANVLTF
TRBV6-5	TRBD1	TRBJ2-7	.	TGTGCCAGCAGTTACGAGGTTAGGGGGCAGCAGTACTTC	CASSYEVRGQQYF
TRBV5-1	.	TRBJ2-3	.	TGCGCCAGCAGCTTGAAGGGCAGGGAAGATACGCAGTATTTT	CASSLKGREDTQYF
TRBV28	.	TRBJ1-4	few	TGTGCCAGCGAGAAGAGGGGAATAGGGACTGGTGAAAAACTGTTTTTT	CASEKRGIGTGEKLFF
TRBV7-2	TRBD2	TRBJ2-7	many	TGTGCCAGCAGCCAATCCCTAGCGGGACCCTACGAGCAGTACTTC	CASSQSLAGPYEQYF
TRBV25-1	.	TRBJ2-1	many	TGTGCCAGCAGTTCCCCAACAGGGGAGGTGCTCAATGAGCAGTTCTTC	CASSSPTGEVLNEQFF
TRBV7-9	.	TRBJ1-1	many	TGTGCCAGCAGCTTATTGGGAGGTAGGGGTTCGGTGAACACTGAAGCTTTCTTT	CASSLLGGRGSVNTEAFF
TRBV7-6	TRBD2	TRBJ2-1	many	TGTGCCAGCAGCTCAACCCCGCGAGCGGGGGGGCAGTACAATGAGCAGTTCTTC	CASSSTPRAGGQYNEQFF
TRBV28	TRBD1	TRBJ1-1	.	TGTGCCAGCAGAAGGGACAGCCTGAACACTGAAGCTTTCTTT	CASRRDSLNTEAFF
TRBV7-6	.	TRBJ1-1	few	TGTGCCAGCAGCTGGGGGGCAGTGGGCTCGGTGAACACTGAAGCTTTCTTT	CASSWGAVGSVNTEAFF
TRBV28	.	TRBJ2-2	.	TGTGCCAGCAGTCTCATGGTCGGGGAGCTGTTTTTT	CASSLMVGELFF
TRBV7-7	.	TRBJ2-7	few	TGTGCTAGCAGCTTAGATGGCCCGGAGGACGAGCAGTACTTC	CASSLDGPEDEQYF
TRBV4-2	.	TRBJ1-6	many	TGTGCCAGCAGCCCCAAAGGAGGGGGGGCCCAAAATTCACCCCTCCACTTT	CASSPKGGGAQNSPLHF
TRBV28	TRBD1	TRBJ2-7	.	TGTGCCAGCAGTAAGGACAGGGGCTACGAGCAGTACTTC	CASSKDRGYEQYF
TRBV5-5	.	TRBJ1-1	many	TGTGCCAGCAGCTTGGAAGGTCGGTGGGCTTTCTTT	CASSLEGRWAFF
TRBV7-6	.	TRBJ2-2	few	TGTGCCAGCAGCTTAGACCTCGGGGAGCTGTTTTTT	CASSLDLGELFF
TRBV7-2	TRBD1	TRBJ1-5	few	TGTGCCAGCAGCCTGACAGGGAATAGCAATCAGCCCCAGCATTTT	CASSLTGNSNQPQHF
TRBV12-3/TRBV12-4	.	TRBJ2-3	.	TGTGCCAGCAGTTTAGGCAGGGCGAGCACAGATACGCAGTATTTT	CASSLGRASTDTQYF
TRBV3-1	TRBD2	TRBJ2-1	.	TGTGCCAGCAGCCGGATAGATCGTCTAGCGGGACGGAAAGAGGGAAATGAGCAGTTCTTC	CASSRIDRLAGRKEGNEQFF
TRBV5-4	.	TRBJ2-1	.	TGTGCCAGCAGCACCGGACAGAGTATGTCCTCCTACAATGAGCAGTTCTTC	CASSTGQSMSSYNEQFF
TRBV3-1	.	TRBJ2-7	.	TGTGCCAGCAGCCAAGAAGGCCCCTACGAGCAGTACTTC	CASSQEGPYEQYF
TRBV20-1	TRBD1	TRBJ2-3	few	TGCAGTGCTAGTGGGACAGGGTTCGGGAAAGATACGCAGTATTTT	CSASGTGFGKDTQYF
TRBV12-3/TRBV12-4	.	TRBJ1-5	many	TGTGCCAGCAGATCACAGGATTATAGCAATCAGCCCCAGCATTTT	CASRSQDYSNQPQHF
TRBV11-2	TRBD2	TRBJ2-1	many	TGTGCCAGCAGCTTAGGGACCCTAGCGGGAGGAAACAATGAGCAGTTCTTC	CASSLGTLAGGNNEQFF
TRBV6-5	.	TRBJ2-7	few	TGTGCCAGCAGTTACTCGTGGGGGCACGAGCAGTACTTC	CASSYSWGHEQYF
TRBV18	TRBD1	TRBJ1-2	.	TGTGCCAGCTCGTTGCCCGGGACAGGGGCGTTGAACTATGGCTACACCTTC	CASSLPGTGALNYGYTF
TRBV7-9	TRBD1	TRBJ1-5	many	TGTGCCAGCAGCTTAAACGGACAGGGAAGTCAGCCCCAGCATTTT	CASSLNGQGSQPQHF
TRBV7-9	.	TRBJ1-6	few	TGTGCCAGCAGCTTAGGTACTAATTCGGTGGGCGATTCACCCCTCCACTTT	CASSLGTNSVGDSPLHF
TRBV4-1	.	TRBJ1-2	many	TGCGCCAGCAGCCAAGTGAGGGAGGGCGGCTACACCTTC	CASSQVREGGYTF
TRBV28	.	TRBJ1-4	few	TGTGCCAGCAGTCGCCGGGACCTTAATGAAAAACTGTTTTTT	CASSRRDLNEKLFF
TRBV15	.	TRBJ2-1	.	TGTGCCACCAGGGGAGGGGGCCGAGGTGCTGAGCAGTTCTTC	CATRGGGRGAEQFF
TRBV6-5	TRBD2	TRBJ2-1	.	TGTGCCAGCAGTTACCTCTGGCGGGAGCCCTACAATGAGCAGTTCTTC	CASSYLWREPYNEQFF
TRBV20-1	TRBD2	TRBJ2-7	many	TGCAGTGCATTCGAACCTAGCGGCAGCTGGGGCGAGCAGTACTTC	CSAFEPSGSWGEQYF
TRBV6-1	.	TRBJ1-1	few	TGTGCCAGCAGTGAAATCGCGGGAATGAACACTGAAGCTTTCTTT	CASSEIAGMNTEAFF
TRBV7-2	.	TRBJ2-1	.	TGTGCCAGCAGCCCCCCCGGGACTCCCTACAATGAGCAGTTCTTC	CASSPPGTPYNEQFF
TRBV7-9	.	TRBJ1-1	.	TGTGCCAGCAGTTACAGGACGTCTGAAGCTTTCTTT	CASSYRTSEAFF
TRBV5-4	.	TRBJ2-3	.	TGTGCCAGCAGCCTGCGGAACACAGATACGCAGTATTTT	CASSLRNTDTQYF
TRBV7-2	TRBD1	TRBJ2-5	.	TGTGCCAGCAGCCTGTCCGGGACAGGGCGAGAGACCCAGTACTTC	CASSLSGTGRETQYF
TRBV28	.	TRBJ1-1	.	TGTGCCAGCATAGGGTACACTGAAGCTTTCTTT	CASIGYTEAFF
TRBV6-5	.	TRBJ1-1	.	TGTGCCAGTCAACAGGTGGCAAACACTGAAGCTTTCTTT	CASQQVANTEAFF
TRBV3-1	TRBD1	TRBJ1-1	many	TGTGCCAGCAGCTTAGGGACAGGAAACACTGAAGCTTTCTTT	CASSLGTGNTEAFF
TRBV6-4	.	TRBJ1-1	few	TGTGCCAGCAGCCCAGAGCTGGGGGTGACTGAAGCTTTCTTT	CASSPELGVTEAFF
TRBV5-1	.	TRBJ1-1	many	TGCGCCAGCAGGATACAGGGTAAGACTGAAGCTTTCTTT	CASRIQGKTEAFF
TRBV27	TRBD2	TRBJ2-2	.	TGTGCCAGCAGTTTAGCGGGAGGCCCGAACACCGGGGAGCTGTTTTTT	CASSLAGGPNTGELFF
TRBV19	.	TRBJ1-5	once	TGTGCCAGTAGTACAAACAGGGTCAATCAGCCCCAGCATTTT	CASSTNRVNQPQHF
TRBV7-9	TRBD1	TRBJ1-1	few	TGTGCCAGCAGCGCCCAACAGGGGGCAAGGACTGAAGCTTTCTTT	CASSAQQGARTEAFF
TRBV27	.	TRBJ1-4	few	TGTGCCAGCAGCCTGACATCCCGCGGGGCAACTAATGAAAAACTGTTTTTT	CASSLTSRGATNEKLFF
TRBV12-3/TRBV12-4	.	TRBJ2-3	many	TGTGCCAGCAGTTTAGTTGGCCTCACAGATACGCAGTATTTT	CASSLVGLTDTQYF